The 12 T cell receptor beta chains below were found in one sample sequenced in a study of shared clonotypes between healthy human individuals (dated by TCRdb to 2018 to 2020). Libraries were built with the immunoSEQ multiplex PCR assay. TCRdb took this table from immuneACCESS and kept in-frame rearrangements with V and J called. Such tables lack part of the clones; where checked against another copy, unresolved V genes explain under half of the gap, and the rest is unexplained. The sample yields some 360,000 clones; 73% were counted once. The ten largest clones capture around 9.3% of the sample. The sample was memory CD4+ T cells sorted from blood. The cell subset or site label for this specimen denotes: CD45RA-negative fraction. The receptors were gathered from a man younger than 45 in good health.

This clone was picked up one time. CDR3: CAWGGGVKTQYF. Here the CDR3 DNA reads TGTGCCTGGGGAGGGGGTGTAAAGACCCAGTACTTC. The rearrangement uses TRBV30 and TRBJ2-5, with D perhaps being TRBD1 or TRBD2 (6 bases each). Trimming removed 5 bases at V and 6 bases at J, with 13 bases between. The CDR3 spans 12 residues. The germline CDR1 and CDR2 sequences are GTSNPN and SVGIG (reference sequence).

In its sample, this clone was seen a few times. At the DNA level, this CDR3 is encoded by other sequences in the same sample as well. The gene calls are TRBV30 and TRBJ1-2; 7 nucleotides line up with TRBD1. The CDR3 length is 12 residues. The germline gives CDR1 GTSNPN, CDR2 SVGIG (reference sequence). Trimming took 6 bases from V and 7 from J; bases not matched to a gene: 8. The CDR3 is CACPLTGPGYTF. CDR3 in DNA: TGTGCCTGCCCCCTGACAGGGCCTGGCTACACCTTC.

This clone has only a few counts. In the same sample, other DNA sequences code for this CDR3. CDR3 protein: CASSYGGQSYEQYF. The DNA of the CDR3 is TGTGCCAGCAGTTACGGGGGACAGAGCTACGAGCAGTACTTC. The chain employs TRBV6-5 and TRBJ2-7; 7 bases are shared with TRBD1. The germline gives CDR1 MNHEY, CDR2 SVGAGI. The CDR3 extends over 14 amino acids. V gave up 2 bases and J gave up 3 bases; unmatched junction bases: 4.

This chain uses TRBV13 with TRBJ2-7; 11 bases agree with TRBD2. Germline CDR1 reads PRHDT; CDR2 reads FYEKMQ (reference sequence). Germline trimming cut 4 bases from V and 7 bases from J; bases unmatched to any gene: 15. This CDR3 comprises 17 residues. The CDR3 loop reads CASSSRLAGSQNQEQYF. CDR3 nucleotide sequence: TGTGCCAGCAGCTCGCGACTAGCGGGATCACAAAACCAGGAGCAGTACTTC.

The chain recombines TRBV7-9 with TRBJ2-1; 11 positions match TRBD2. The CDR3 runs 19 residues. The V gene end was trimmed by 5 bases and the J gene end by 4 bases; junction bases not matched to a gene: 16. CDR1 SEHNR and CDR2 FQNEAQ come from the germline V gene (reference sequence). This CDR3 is CASSQRPLGLAVLYNEQFF. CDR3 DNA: TGTGCCAGCAGCCAACGTCCTCTGGGACTAGCGGTATTATACAATGAGCAGTTCTTC.

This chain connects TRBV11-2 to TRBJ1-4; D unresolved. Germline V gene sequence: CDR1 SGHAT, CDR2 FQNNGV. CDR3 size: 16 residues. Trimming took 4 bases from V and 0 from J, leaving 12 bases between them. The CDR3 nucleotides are TGTGCCAGCAGCTCACTTGTCCTAACAACTAATGAAAAACTGTTTTTT. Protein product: CASSSLVLTTNEKLFF.

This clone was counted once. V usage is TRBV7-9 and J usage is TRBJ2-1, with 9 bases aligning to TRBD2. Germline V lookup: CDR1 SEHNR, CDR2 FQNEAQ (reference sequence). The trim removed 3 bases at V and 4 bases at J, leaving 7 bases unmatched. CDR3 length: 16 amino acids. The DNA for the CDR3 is TGTGCCAGCAGCTTGGTTGTCAGCGGGGGGTACAATGAGCAGTTCTTC. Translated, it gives CASSLVVSGGYNEQFF.

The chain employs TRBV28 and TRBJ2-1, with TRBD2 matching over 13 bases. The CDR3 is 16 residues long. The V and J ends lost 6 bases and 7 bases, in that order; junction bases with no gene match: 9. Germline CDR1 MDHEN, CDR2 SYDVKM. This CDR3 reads CASRPAGTSGENEQFF. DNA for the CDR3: TGTGCCAGCAGACCCGCCGGGACTAGCGGGGAAAATGAGCAGTTCTTC. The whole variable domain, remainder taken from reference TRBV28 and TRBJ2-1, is DVKVTQSSRYLVKRTGEKVFLECVQDMDHENMFWYRQDPGLGLRLIYFSYDVKMKEKGDIPEGYSVSREKKERFSLILESASTNQTSMYLCASRPAGTSGENEQFFGPGTRLTVL.

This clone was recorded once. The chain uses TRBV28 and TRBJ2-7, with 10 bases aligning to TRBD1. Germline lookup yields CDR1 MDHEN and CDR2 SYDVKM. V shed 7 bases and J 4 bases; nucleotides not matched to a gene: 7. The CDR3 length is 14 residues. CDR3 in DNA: TGTGCCAGCAAACCCGAGGGACAGGGGTACGAGCAGTACTTC. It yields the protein CASKPEGQGYEQYF.

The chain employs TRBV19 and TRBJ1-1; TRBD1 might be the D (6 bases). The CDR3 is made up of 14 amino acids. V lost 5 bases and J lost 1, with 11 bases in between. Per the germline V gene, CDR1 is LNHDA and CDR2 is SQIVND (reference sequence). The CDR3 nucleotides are TGTGCCAGTAGTCCCTTGACAGGGAACACTGAAGCTTTCTTT. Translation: CASSPLTGNTEAFF.

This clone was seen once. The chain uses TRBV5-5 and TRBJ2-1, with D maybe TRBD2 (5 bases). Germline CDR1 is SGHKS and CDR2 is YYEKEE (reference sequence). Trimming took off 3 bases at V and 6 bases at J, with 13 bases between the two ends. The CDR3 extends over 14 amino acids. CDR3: CASSWIRGLNEQFF. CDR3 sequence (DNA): TGTGCCAGCAGCTGGATACGAGGACTCAATGAGCAGTTCTTC.

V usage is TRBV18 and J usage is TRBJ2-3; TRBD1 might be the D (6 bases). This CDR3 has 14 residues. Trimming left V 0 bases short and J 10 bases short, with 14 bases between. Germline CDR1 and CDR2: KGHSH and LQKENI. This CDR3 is CASSPPNRDGAQYF. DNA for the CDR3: TGTGCCAGCTCACCACCGAACAGGGACGGGGCGCAGTATTTT. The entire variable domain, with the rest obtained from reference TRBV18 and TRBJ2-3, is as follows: NAGVMQNPRHLVRRRGQEARLRCSPMKGHSHVYWYRQLPEEGLKFMVYLQKENIIDESGMPKERFSAEFPKEGPSILRIQQVVRGDSAAYFCASSPPNRDGAQYFGPGTRLTVL.